This TCR beta chain was sequenced for a study of cytomegalovirus exposure and HLA in healthy donors. Overall study results and limits: A later analysis reported that several of the most significant clusters appeared to be linked to common viral pathogens, among them Epstein-Barr virus. A reported reduction in N-insertions relative to the approximately 670-donor mean was seen in an Asian-associated ancestry cluster in a later analysis. According to an earlier analysis, most TCR beta V segments yielded productive rearrangements about 87% or about 30% of the time. Per published reports, the classifier diagnosed cytomegalovirus status with high specificity and sensitivity.

Notes on this clone: Its target is unknown.

With 60 Vbeta and 13 Jbeta primers, the PCR was carried out. Only in-frame clones appear in the TCRdb table, and some are missing; sequencing was by immunoSEQ multiplex PCR. The sample lists tens of thousands of clones, around 82% occurring once. Trimming removed 8 bases from V and 5 bases from J, with 8 bases in between. The CDR3 has 11 residues. Germline CDR1 is SNHLY and CDR2 is FYNNEI. This chain uses TRBV2 with TRBJ2-3; a possible D gene is TRBD1 (6 bases). The receptor was derived from a man between 18 and 35 years old in good health and CMV-seronegative. The sample was PBMCs. CDR3 in amino acids: CASQGGDTQYF. The CDR3 DNA sequence: TGTGCCAGCCAAGGGGGAGATACGCAGTATTTT.